One sample yielded the 23 T cell receptor beta chains listed below, sequenced in a study of cytotoxic CD8 clonotypes in ibrutinib-treated CLL. Data came from immunoSEQ multiplex PCR; TCRdb stores just in-frame clones and leaves some out. The sample has 150,000 or so clones; about four fifths are singletons. This specimen consisted of PBMCs, obtained after 12 months of ibrutinib treatment. The receptors were sampled from a human donor with chronic lymphocytic leukemia.

This clone turned up a few times. V is TRBV30 and J is TRBJ1-4, with D possibly matching TRBD1 (5 bases). In germline, CDR1 is GTSNPN, CDR2 SVGIG (reference sequence). CDR3 length: 14 residues. V was clipped by 2 bases and J by 7 bases, with 14 bases between them. CDR3 amino acids: CAWSPGDLPEKLFF. CDR3 bases: TGTGCCTGGAGTCCGGGGGACCTTCCTGAAAAACTGTTTTTT.

V usage is TRBV4-3 and J usage is TRBJ2-1; TRBD2 aligns across 8 bases. The CDR3 sequence is 21 residues long. The V segment lost 3 bases and the J segment 3 bases; nucleotides outside the gene matches: 22. Germline assignment: CDR1 LGHNA and CDR2 YSLEER. The CDR3 loop is CASSQDSWLAGPFSLYNEQFF. In nucleotides, the CDR3 is TGCGCCAGCAGCCAGGATAGTTGGTTAGCGGGACCTTTCAGCCTCTACAATGAGCAGTTCTTC.

The gene calls are TRBV6-5 and TRBJ1-1, with 8 bases lining up with TRBD1. CDR1 is MNHEY, CDR2 SVGAGI, per germline. The length of the CDR3 is 15 residues. The junction had 8 bases not matched to a gene; V was cut back by 4 bases and J by 4 bases. The CDR3 bases are TGTGCCAGCAGTTCAGGGGGCGCTTTTACCACTGAAGCTTTCTTT. This encodes CASSSGGAFTTEAFF.

V usage is TRBV11-2 and J usage is TRBJ1-4; 9 nucleotides align to TRBD1. Germline V gene sequence: CDR1 SGHAT, CDR2 FQNNGV. This CDR3 region has 15 residues. The J segment lost 3 bases and the V segment lost 5 bases, leaving 4 bases of the junction unmatched. The CDR3 loop is CASSQRDRANEKLFF. CDR3 DNA: TGTGCCAGCAGCCAACGGGACAGGGCTAATGAAAAACTGTTTTTT.

This clone appeared a single time. The rearrangement uses TRBV18 and TRBJ1-2; the D gene is possibly TRBD1 (5 bases). Between the trimmed V and J ends, which lost 3 bases and 4 bases, there was a span of 12 bases. The CDR3 length is 14 residues. Germline values: CDR1 KGHSH, CDR2 LQKENI. The CDR3, as DNA: TGTGCCAGCTCACCCCTTATGGGGGGCTATGGCTACACCTTC. Translating it yields CASSPLMGGYGYTF.

The chain combines TRBV5-6 with TRBJ2-1; possibly TRBD2 for D (6 bases). V lost 3 bases and J 0 bases, leaving 10 bases between the germline ends. Germline V gene lookup returns CDR1 SGHDT and CDR2 YYEEEE. The length of the CDR3 is 15 residues. The CDR3: CASSSPSVSYNEQFF. CDR3 DNA sequence: TGTGCCAGCAGCTCGCCTAGCGTCTCCTACAATGAGCAGTTCTTC.

This clone came up once. V and J are TRBV4-3 and TRBJ2-7; TRBD2 agrees at 7 bases. This CDR3 comprises 16 residues. Germline CDR1 and CDR2: LGHNA and YSLEER. The V gene end was trimmed by 0 bases and the J gene end by 4 bases; junction bases not matched to a gene: 9. CDR3 protein: CASSQDGGEGLYEQYF. The DNA for the CDR3 is TGCGCCAGCAGCCAAGATGGGGGGGAGGGCTTGTACGAGCAGTACTTC.

CDR3 nucleotide sequence: TGTGCCAGCAGCTTTACAGGGTTAACCGAGCAGTACTTC. Its translation: CASSFTGLTEQYF. This chain links TRBV7-2 with TRBJ2-7, with D maybe TRBD1 (6 bases). Germline CDR1 and CDR2: SGHTA and FQGNSA. Trimming took 3 bases from V and 6 from J, leaving 12 bases between them. The CDR3 totals 13 residues.

This clone was recorded once. J is TRBJ1-2 and V is TRBV2; D uncertain. Looked up from germline, CDR1 is SNHLY and CDR2 is FYNNEI. Trimming took 1 base from V and 0 from J, leaving 6 bases between them. The length of the CDR3 is 14 residues. CDR3 nucleotide sequence: TGTGCCAGCAGTGAAGGGCCAGCTAACTATGGCTACACCTTC. This encodes CASSEGPANYGYTF.

This chain links TRBV5-5 with TRBJ2-5; D not certain. The V gene's germline CDR1 is SGHKS and CDR2 YYEKEE (reference sequence). The CDR3 extends over 15 amino acids. Trimming shortened V by 5 bases and J by 5 bases, and 19 bases separated the two germline ends. The CDR3 coding sequence is TGTGCCAGCAGGGAAGGACCCTTCTCTTCGGAGACCCAGTACTTC. Translating gives CASREGPFSSETQYF.

The rearrangement uses TRBV10-3 and TRBJ2-7, with a possible D match to TRBD2 (6 bases). The CDR3 is 13 amino acids. From germline, CDR1 is ENHRY and CDR2 SYGVKD. V lost 4 bases and J 3 bases, leaving 10 bases between the germline ends. The CDR3 is CAISGGTNYEQYF. CDR3 coding DNA: TGTGCCATCAGTGGCGGGACGAACTACGAGCAGTACTTC.

This clone was counted a few times. V usage is TRBV4-3 and J usage is TRBJ1-2; a weak D match, TRBD1 (5 bases). Germline values: CDR1 LGHNA, CDR2 YSLEER. Trimming took 1 base from V and 2 from J, leaving 11 bases between them. The CDR3 length is 15 residues. The CDR3 coding sequence is TGCGCCAGCAGCCAAGGATCAGAGGGGAACTATGGCTACACCTTC. Translated: CASSQGSEGNYGYTF.

The table lists this clone with a few counts. V gene TRBV30 combines with J gene TRBJ1-4, with D possibly matching TRBD1 (5 bases). Germline CDR1 is GTSNPN and CDR2 is SVGIG (reference sequence). This CDR3 region has 11 residues. Deletions cut 7 bases from V and 8 bases from J, with 11 bases between. The CDR3 DNA reads TGTGCCTCAGGGTTGGGGGAAAAACTGTTTTTT. It encodes CASGLGEKLFF.

This chain uses TRBV7-9 with TRBJ2-7, with D tentatively TRBD1 (5 bases). Germline CDR1 and CDR2: SEHNR and FQNEAQ (reference sequence). Trimming stripped 5 bases from V and 1 base from J, with 18 bases between. CDR3 size: 16 residues. As DNA, the CDR3 is TGTGCCAGCAGCCCGCCCGCGCCCAGGGCTTCCTACGAGCAGTACTTC. Translation: CASSPPAPRASYEQYF.

This clone has only a few counts. The chain employs TRBV18 and TRBJ1-1, with 8 nucleotides matching TRBD1. The CDR3 contains 18 residues. The germline gives CDR1 KGHSH, CDR2 LQKENI. After removal of 0 bases from V and 0 bases from J, the junction contained 9 bases not matched to a gene. The CDR3 is CASSPPNSRTGLNTEAFF. The CDR3 bases are TGTGCCAGCTCACCACCTAACAGCAGGACAGGGTTGAACACTGAAGCTTTCTTT. Looking up the rest from reference TRBV18 and TRBJ1-1 gives the full variable domain: NAGVMQNPRHLVRRRGQEARLRCSPMKGHSHVYWYRQLPEEGLKFMVYLQKENIIDESGMPKERFSAEFPKEGPSILRIQQVVRGDSAAYFCASSPPNSRTGLNTEAFFGQGTRLTVV.

This clone was recorded a few times. The chain combines TRBV6-1 with TRBJ2-7; 12 positions match TRBD1. The J segment lost 8 bases and the V segment lost 3 bases, leaving 8 bases of the junction unmatched. Germline CDR1 is MNHNS and CDR2 is SASEGT. The CDR3 is 15 amino acids. The chain's CDR3 is CASSDRRGQGAKQYF. The CDR3 DNA reads as TGTGCCAGCAGTGACCGTCGGGGACAGGGGGCTAAGCAGTACTTC.

This clone appeared once. The V gene is TRBV10-2, the J gene TRBJ2-5; D call uncertain. Germline V gene data show CDR1 as WSHSY and CDR2 as SAAADI. Trimming left V 2 bases short and J 3 bases short, with 7 bases between. The CDR3 sequence is 13 residues long. DNA of the CDR3: TGCGCCAGCAGTGAGAACAGCAAAGAGACCCAGTACTTC. Protein: CASSENSKETQYF.

Only one count was recorded for this clone. V usage is TRBV2 and J usage is TRBJ2-7; D is possibly TRBD1 (5 bases). The CDR3 covers 15 residues. Germline V gene sequence: CDR1 SNHLY, CDR2 FYNNEI. The V and J ends lost 7 bases and 0 bases respectively, with 16 bases between them. CDR3 in amino acids: CASNKGVPSSYEQYF. DNA for the CDR3: TGTGCCAGCAATAAAGGGGTCCCCAGCTCCTACGAGCAGTACTTC.

A few counts support this clone. The chain combines TRBV5-8 with TRBJ2-2; D is possibly TRBD2 (6 bases). V was shortened by 3 bases and J by 6 bases, with 15 bases between the two germline ends. The CDR3 runs to 15 residues. Germline assignment: CDR1 SGHTS and CDR2 YDEGEE. CDR3 sequence reads: CASSWGTGEAGELFF. In DNA, the CDR3 is TGTGCCAGCAGCTGGGGGACGGGAGAAGCCGGGGAGCTGTTTTTT.

The V gene is TRBV7-2, the J gene TRBJ2-7; no reliable D call. CDR1 and CDR2 (germline): SGHTA, FQGNSA. This CDR3 has 13 amino acids. Trimming removed 3 bases from V and 4 bases from J, with 10 bases in between. CDR3 protein: CASSFSELYEQYF. Written as DNA, the CDR3 is TGTGCCAGCAGCTTCTCGGAGCTGTACGAGCAGTACTTC. Drawing the rest from reference TRBV7-2 and TRBJ2-7, the complete variable domain is GAGVSQSPSNKVTEKGKDVELRCDPISGHTALYWYRQSLGQGLEFLIYFQGNSAPDKSGLPSDRFSAERTGGSVSTLTIQRTQQEDSAVYLCASSFSELYEQYFGPGTRLTVT.

The gene calls are TRBV5-4 and TRBJ2-5; unclear D gene. Germline V gives CDR1 SGHNT, CDR2 YYREEE (reference sequence). V lost 1 base to trimming and J lost 3 bases, with 4 bases between them. This CDR3 region has 12 residues. CDR3 in amino acids: CASSLPEETQYF. For the CDR3, the DNA is TGTGCCAGCAGCTTGCCGGAAGAGACCCAGTACTTC. Full variable domain (missing parts from reference TRBV5-4 and TRBJ2-5): ETGVTQSPTHLIKTRGQQVTLRCSSQSGHNTVSWYQQALGQGPQFIFQYYREEENGRGNFPPRFSGLQFPNYSSELNVNALELDDSALYLCASSLPEETQYFGPGTRLLVL.

The chain joins TRBV11-1 to TRBJ1-1; a weak D match, TRBD1 (5 bases). V lost 5 bases and J 6 bases, leaving 19 bases between the germline ends. The CDR3 runs 15 residues. CDR1 is SGHAT and CDR2 is FQDESV in the germline V gene (reference sequence). CDR3 loop: CASSKAGTILPEAFF. In nucleotides, the CDR3 is TGTGCCAGCAGCAAAGCCGGGACTATCTTGCCTGAAGCTTTCTTT.

The chain carries TRBV15 and TRBJ1-1, with 8 bases identical to TRBD1. With V trimmed by 5 bases and J by 5 bases, 13 bases remained unmatched. This CDR3 region has 16 residues. Germline V gene sequence: CDR1 LNHNV, CDR2 YYDKDF (reference sequence). The CDR3 loop is CATSPQWTGSRTEAFF. CDR3 sequence (DNA): TGTGCCACCAGCCCGCAATGGACAGGGTCGAGGACTGAAGCTTTCTTT.